What follows is one T cell receptor beta chain and its context. Its antigen is still unknown. The sample is drawn from a study of PD-1 blockade in classical Hodgkin lymphoma. Study at large: Patients were treated with nivolumab at 3 mg/kg, and this was given intravenously every 2 weeks.

Some clones are missing from TCRdb's copy, which holds only in-frame ones; the method was immunoSEQ multiplex PCR. This table has approximately 12,000 clones, over 75% appearing once. Exposure to brentuximab vedotin varied, and each patient had relapsed following autologous stem cell transplantation. The study's findings and limits: Relapsed/refractory patients reportedly had the lowest baseline TCR diversity, below newly diagnosed patients, who were below healthy donors.

The sequencing here drew on peripheral blood mononuclear cells (PBMCs), taken at baseline. The sequence came from a human donor with classical Hodgkin lymphoma.

The CDR3 coding sequence is TGTGCCAGCAGCCAAGTCATCGGCGGCAGCACAGATACGCAGTATTTT. As protein: CASSQVIGGSTDTQYF. The gene calls are TRBV14 and TRBJ2-3; no reliable D call. This CDR3 has 16 amino acids. Germline CDR1 reads SGHDN; CDR2 reads FVKESK. The V and J ends lost 1 base and 0 bases respectively, with 11 bases between them.